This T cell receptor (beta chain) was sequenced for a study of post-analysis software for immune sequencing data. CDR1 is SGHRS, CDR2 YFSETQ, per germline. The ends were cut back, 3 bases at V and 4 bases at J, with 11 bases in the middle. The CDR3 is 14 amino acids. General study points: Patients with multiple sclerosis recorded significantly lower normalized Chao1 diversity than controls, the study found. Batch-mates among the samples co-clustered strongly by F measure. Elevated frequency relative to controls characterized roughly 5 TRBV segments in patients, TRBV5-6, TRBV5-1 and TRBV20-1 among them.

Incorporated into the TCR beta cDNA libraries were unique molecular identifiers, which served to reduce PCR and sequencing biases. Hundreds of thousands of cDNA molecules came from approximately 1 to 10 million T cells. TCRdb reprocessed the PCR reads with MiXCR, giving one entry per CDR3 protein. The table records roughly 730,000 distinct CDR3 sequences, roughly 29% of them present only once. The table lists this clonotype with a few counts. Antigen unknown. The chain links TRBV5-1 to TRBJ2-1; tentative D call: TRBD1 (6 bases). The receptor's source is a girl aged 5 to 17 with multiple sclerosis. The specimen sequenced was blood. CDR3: CASSWQGQYNEQFF. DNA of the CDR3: TGCGCCAGCAGCTGGCAAGGACAGTACAATGAGCAGTTCTTC.